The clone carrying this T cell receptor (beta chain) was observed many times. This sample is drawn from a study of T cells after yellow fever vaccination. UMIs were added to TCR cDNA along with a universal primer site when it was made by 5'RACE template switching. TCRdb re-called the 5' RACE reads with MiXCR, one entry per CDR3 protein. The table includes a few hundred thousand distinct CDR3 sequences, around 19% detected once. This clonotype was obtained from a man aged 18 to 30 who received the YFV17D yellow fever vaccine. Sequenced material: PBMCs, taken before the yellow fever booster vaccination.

The CDR3 nucleotides read TGTGCCAGCAGCTTACAGGGTAGCACTGAAGCTTTCTTT. It yields the protein CASSLQGSTEAFF. The rearrangement joins TRBV12-3 or TRBV12-4 to TRBJ1-1; a weak D match, TRBD1 (6 bases). V lost 6 bases and J lost 4, with 12 bases in between. The CDR3 has 13 amino acids.